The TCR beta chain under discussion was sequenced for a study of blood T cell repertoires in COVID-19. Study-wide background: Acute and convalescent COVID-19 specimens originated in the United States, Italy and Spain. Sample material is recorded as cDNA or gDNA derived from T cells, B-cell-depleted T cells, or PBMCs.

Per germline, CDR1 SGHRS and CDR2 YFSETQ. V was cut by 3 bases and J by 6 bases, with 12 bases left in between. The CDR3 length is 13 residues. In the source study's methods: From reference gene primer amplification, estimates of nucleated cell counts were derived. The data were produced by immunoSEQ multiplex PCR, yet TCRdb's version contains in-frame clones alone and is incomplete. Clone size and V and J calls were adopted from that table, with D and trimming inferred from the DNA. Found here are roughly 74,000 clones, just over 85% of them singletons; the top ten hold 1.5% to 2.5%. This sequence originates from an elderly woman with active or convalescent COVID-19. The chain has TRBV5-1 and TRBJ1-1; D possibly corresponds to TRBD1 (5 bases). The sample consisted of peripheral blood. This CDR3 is CASSSTRAAEAFF. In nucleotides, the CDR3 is TGCGCCAGCAGCTCCACCAGGGCCGCTGAAGCTTTCTTT.